This entry lists 30 T cell receptor beta chains sequenced from one sample in a study of cytotoxic CD8 clonotypes in ibrutinib-treated CLL. The table came from immunoSEQ multiplex PCR; TCRdb's copy has only in-frame clones and leaves some out. The sample lists some 130,000 clones; roughly 80% were seen once. The sequences come from PBMCs, collected after 24 months of ibrutinib treatment. The source is a human donor with chronic lymphocytic leukemia.

V gene TRBV10-3 combines with J gene TRBJ1-2; 8 bases align to TRBD1. The germline V gene encodes CDR1 ENHRY and CDR2 SYGVKD. The CDR3 contains 16 residues. J was trimmed by 5 bases and V by 6 bases; bases with no gene match: 14. The CDR3, as DNA: TGTGCCATCAGGGAAGACCGGACAGGGATGAGGTATGGCTACACCTTC. It yields the protein CAIREDRTGMRYGYTF.

The chain joins TRBV19 to TRBJ2-1; D could derive from TRBD1 or TRBD2 (6 bases each). Germline loops: CDR1 LNHDA, CDR2 SQIVND (reference sequence). CDR3 length: 14 residues. The ends were cut back, 5 bases at V and 2 bases at J, with 10 bases in the middle. This CDR3 reads CASSHRGPYNEQFF. The CDR3 DNA follows: TGTGCCAGTAGTCACCGGGGGCCCTACAATGAGCAGTTCTTC.

This chain joins TRBV20-1 and TRBJ1-2; D unresolved. The CDR3 is 10 residues long. Trimming left V 5 bases short and J 6 bases short, with 7 bases between. Per germline, CDR1 DFQATT and CDR2 SNEGSKA (reference sequence). The DNA of the CDR3 is TGCAGTGCTTGGGAGGATGGCTACACCTTC. Translating it yields CSAWEDGYTF.

The gene calls are TRBV15 and TRBJ1-4; TRBD1 aligns across 10 bases. The CDR3 runs 16 residues. Trimming at V came to 1 base and at J to 8 bases, leaving 7 bases not matched to a gene. Germline values: CDR1 LNHNV, CDR2 YYDKDF (reference sequence). The CDR3, as DNA: TGTGCCACCAGCAGAGCCCTCGGGACAGGGGCCGAAAAACTGTTTTTT. Translating it yields CATSRALGTGAEKLFF.

Written as DNA, the CDR3 is TGTGCCAGCTCACCACAACAGGCTTTGGGCACTGAAGCTTTCTTT. Its protein product is CASSPQQALGTEAFF. The chain recombines TRBV18 with TRBJ1-1, with D maybe TRBD1 (5 bases). The CDR3 totals 15 residues. Per the germline V gene, CDR1 is KGHSH and CDR2 is LQKENI. The germline V and J ends were trimmed by 1 base and 4 bases, with 13 bases remaining between them.

The chain joins TRBV6-5 to TRBJ1-2; D is uncertain. With 5 bases removed from V and 6 bases from J, the gap between germline ends came to 10 bases. The CDR3 spans 12 residues. The germline V gene encodes CDR1 MNHEY and CDR2 SVGAGI. The CDR3 DNA reads as TGTGCCAGCAGTCGCAATTTGGATGGCTACACCTTC. Protein product: CASSRNLDGYTF.

The gene calls are TRBV11-2 and TRBJ2-4; D is perhaps TRBD1 (6 bases). The CDR3 extends over 14 amino acids. Trimming cost V 5 bases and J 8 bases, with 16 bases left between them. Germline CDR1 and CDR2: SGHAT and FQNNGV. CDR3 in DNA: TGTGCCAGCAGCCGAGGGGGTCAGGGGTACATTCAGTACTTC. It codes for CASSRGGQGYIQYF. The entire variable domain, with the rest obtained from reference TRBV11-2 and TRBJ2-4, is as follows: EAGVAQSPRYKIIEKRQSVAFWCNPISGHATLYWYQQILGQGPKLLIQFQNNGVVDDSQLPKDRFSAERLKGVDSTLKIQPAKLEDSAVYLCASSRGGQGYIQYFGAGTRLSVL.

This clone was observed a single time. The chain uses TRBV7-9 and TRBJ2-2; a possible D gene is TRBD2 (5 bases). This CDR3 has 17 residues. V lost 0 bases and J lost 5, with 16 bases in between. From germline, CDR1 is SEHNR and CDR2 FQNEAQ (reference sequence). The CDR3 bases are TGTGCCAGCAGCTTAGCGGCCGCCTCGGGCGGGACCGGGGAGCTGTTTTTT. As protein: CASSLAAASGGTGELFF.

The chain couples TRBV30 to TRBJ2-3; D possibly corresponds to TRBD1 (6 bases). CDR1 and CDR2 from the germline V gene are GTSNPN and SVGIG (reference sequence). The V end lost 3 bases, the J end lost 2 bases, and 12 bases lay between the germline ends. There are 14 residues in the CDR3. This CDR3 reads CAWRKQGHTDTQYF. CDR3 nucleotide sequence: TGTGCCTGGAGAAAACAGGGCCACACAGATACGCAGTATTTT.

On this clone: This could be a read error, since a much larger clone is one nucleotide away. The gene calls are TRBV5-5 and TRBJ1-6; no definite D call. The CDR3 runs to 15 residues. CDR1 SGHKS and CDR2 YYEKEE come from the germline V gene (reference sequence). Trimming cost V 0 bases and J 0 bases, with 4 bases left between them. Here the CDR3 reads CASSLDSSYNSPLHF. DNA of the CDR3: TGTGCCAGCAGCTTGGACAGCTCCTATAATTCACCCCTCCACTTT. The whole variable domain, remainder taken from reference TRBV5-5 and TRBJ1-6, is DAGVTQSPTHLIKTRGQQVTLRCSPISGHKSVSWYQQVLGQGPQFIFQYYEKEERGRGNFPDRFSARQFPNYSSELNVNALLLGDSALYLCASSLDSSYNSPLHFGNGTRLTVT.

There are a few counts of this clone. The rearrangement links TRBV6-5 to TRBJ1-1, with D perhaps matching TRBD1 (6 bases). This CDR3 is built from 13 residues. The V end was cut by 5 bases, the J end by 5 bases, with 12 bases between. Germline assignment: CDR1 MNHEY and CDR2 SVGAGI. The CDR3 bases are TGTGCCAGCAGTCGCGGGGGGCGAACTGAAGCTTTCTTT. It is translated as CASSRGGRTEAFF.

This rearrangement joins TRBV2 to TRBJ2-2, with D possibly matching TRBD2 (6 bases). The CDR3 extends over 14 amino acids. V was pared by 7 bases and J by 2 bases, with 11 bases between. Germline-derived CDR1 and CDR2 are SNHLY and FYNNEI. The CDR3 bases are TGTGCCAGCAAGCGGGCGGGTAACACCGGGGAGCTGTTTTTT. Protein: CASKRAGNTGELFF.

This chain connects TRBV29-1 to TRBJ2-2; D is undetermined. Trimming removed 5 bases at V and 0 bases at J, with 4 bases between. Germline CDR1 and CDR2: SQVTM and ANQGSEA. This CDR3 region has 12 residues. The CDR3 region is CSVTANTGELFF. CDR3 nucleotide sequence: TGCAGCGTTACGGCGAACACCGGGGAGCTGTTTTTT.

The chain uses TRBV6-4 and TRBJ2-2, with TRBD1 matching 8 bases. CDR3 length: 20 residues. Germline CDR1 and CDR2: MRHNA and SNTAGT. Trimming cost V 8 bases and J 0 bases; bases outside gene matches: 20. The CDR3 spells CASSKTPGQVSSANTGELFF. The DNA of the CDR3 is TGTGCCAGCTCAAAGACACCGGGACAGGTCTCATCCGCGAACACCGGGGAGCTGTTTTTT.

This chain uses TRBV5-1 with TRBJ1-1; D not certain. The CDR3 length is 14 residues. Germline CDR1 is SGHRS and CDR2 is YFSETQ. The ends were cut back, 0 bases at V and 2 bases at J, with 8 bases in the middle. The CDR3 spells CASSLDSPNTEAFF. In DNA form, the CDR3 reads TGCGCCAGCAGCTTGGACAGCCCCAACACTGAAGCTTTCTTT.

The V gene is TRBV27, the J gene TRBJ2-7; no clear D. The CDR3 contains 10 residues. Germline V gives CDR1 MNHEY, CDR2 SMNVEV (reference sequence). V was shortened by 8 bases and J by 6 bases, with 8 bases between the two germline ends. The CDR3 sequence: CASGPREQYF. The CDR3 DNA follows: TGTGCCAGCGGGCCCCGCGAGCAGTACTTC.

This clone was detected only once. The genes are TRBV19 and TRBJ1-1; 11 bases agree with TRBD1. Unmatched junction bases numbered 4, after V lost 6 bases and J lost 4 bases. Looked up from germline, CDR1 is LNHDA and CDR2 is SQIVND (reference sequence). CDR3 length: 14 residues. The CDR3 loop reads CASRGQGGFTEAFF. Here the CDR3 DNA reads TGTGCCAGTAGGGGACAGGGGGGATTCACTGAAGCTTTCTTT. The entire variable domain, with the rest obtained from reference TRBV19 and TRBJ1-1, is as follows: DGGITQSPKYLFRKEGQNVTLSCEQNLNHDAMYWYRQDPGQGLRLIYYSQIVNDFQKGDIAEGYSVSREKKESFPLTVTSAQKNPTAFYLCASRGQGGFTEAFFGQGTRLTVV.

The chain couples TRBV7-2 to TRBJ2-5; 7 nucleotides agree with TRBD1. The CDR3 is made up of 15 amino acids. Germline V gene sequence: CDR1 SGHTA, CDR2 FQGNSA. After removal of 5 bases from V and 1 base from J, the junction contained 7 bases not matched to a gene. The CDR3 loop reads CASSLVDRAQETQYF. Here the CDR3 DNA reads TGTGCCAGCAGCCTCGTTGACAGGGCCCAAGAGACCCAGTACTTC.

The gene calls are TRBV13 and TRBJ2-3; 7 bases fit TRBD2. After removal of 4 bases from V and 5 bases from J, the junction contained 15 bases not matched to a gene. Germline V gives CDR1 PRHDT, CDR2 FYEKMQ (reference sequence). CDR3 size: 17 residues. CDR3 DNA: TGTGCCAGCAGCTCGCGAGTGGGAGGGGTCGAGGGAGATACGCAGTATTTT. Its protein is CASSSRVGGVEGDTQYF. The full variable domain, its missing parts supplied by reference TRBV13 and TRBJ2-3, is AAGVIQSPRHLIKEKRETATLKCYPIPRHDTVYWYQQGPGQDPQFLISFYEKMQSDKGSIPDRFSAQQFSDYHSELNMSSLELGDSALYFCASSSRVGGVEGDTQYFGPGTRLTVL.

J is TRBJ1-4 and V is TRBV28; the match to TRBD1 covers 8 bases. The CDR3 is 15 amino acids. The junction had 17 bases not matched to a gene; V was cut back by 10 bases and J by 10 bases. CDR1 and CDR2 (germline): MDHEN, SYDVKM. CDR3 nucleotides: TGTGCCACCGAGCTCTACCCAGGGGGCCGAGGAAAACTGTTTTTT. Translation: CATELYPGGRGKLFF.

The V gene is TRBV6-1, the J gene TRBJ2-2; the match to TRBD1 covers 9 bases. CDR1 is MNHNS and CDR2 is SASEGT in the germline V gene. Unmatched junction bases numbered 5, after V lost 6 bases and J lost 3 bases. CDR3 length equals 15 residues. DNA for the CDR3: TGTGCCAGCAGCGCCGGGACAGGGCACACCGGGGAGCTGTTTTTT. The encoded protein is CASSAGTGHTGELFF.

V and J are TRBV27 and TRBJ2-1, with unresolved D. V lost 4 bases, J lost 5 bases, and 15 bases lay in between. The CDR3 has 15 residues. Looked up from germline, CDR1 is MNHEY and CDR2 is SMNVEV (reference sequence). CDR3 sequence: CASSSLLGIDNEQFF. As DNA, the CDR3 is TGTGCCAGCAGTTCTCTATTGGGGATTGACAATGAGCAGTTCTTC.

The J gene is TRBJ1-5, the V gene TRBV14, with a tentative D call TRBD1 (5 bases). The germline V gene encodes CDR1 SGHDN and CDR2 FVKESK. The CDR3 consists of 16 residues. Trimming took off 4 bases at V and 3 bases at J, with 16 bases between the two ends. CDR3 amino acids: CASSPREGKYNQPQHF. In nucleotides, the CDR3 is TGTGCCAGCAGCCCACGGGAGGGGAAATACAATCAGCCCCAGCATTTT.

The gene calls are TRBV19 and TRBJ1-2; D call uncertain. There are 16 residues in the CDR3. V lost 4 bases and J lost 3, with 18 bases in between. CDR1 LNHDA and CDR2 SQIVND come from the germline V gene (reference sequence). The chain's CDR3 is CASSTSAGRLDYGYTF. In nucleotides, the CDR3 is TGTGCCAGTAGTACGTCAGCTGGGAGGCTGGACTATGGCTACACCTTC.

The chain employs TRBV5-3 and TRBJ1-6, with D unresolved. TRBV5-3 is known as an ORF, though its function is uncertain. Deletions cut 0 bases from V and 2 bases from J, with 21 bases between. The CDR3 sequence is 20 residues long. The CDR3 is CARSLDASRPTIPYNSPLHF. For the CDR3, the DNA is TGTGCCAGAAGCTTGGATGCTTCGAGACCAACCATCCCCTATAATTCACCCCTCCACTTT.

V gene TRBV28 combines with J gene TRBJ2-3; D may be TRBD2 (7 bases). The CDR3 has 14 residues. V lost 2 bases, J lost 3 bases, and 9 bases lay in between. From germline, CDR1 is MDHEN and CDR2 SYDVKM. CDR3 sequence reads: CASSLRGATDTQYF. CDR3 bases: TGTGCCAGCAGTTTACGGGGGGCTACAGATACGCAGTATTTT. Filled out from reference TRBV28 and TRBJ2-3, the complete variable domain reads DVKVTQSSRYLVKRTGEKVFLECVQDMDHENMFWYRQDPGLGLRLIYFSYDVKMKEKGDIPEGYSVSREKKERFSLILESASTNQTSMYLCASSLRGATDTQYFGPGTRLTVL.

The CDR3 loop is CSVAGGTNEKLFF. CDR3 sequence (DNA): TGCAGCGTAGCCGGGGGGACTAATGAAAAACTGTTTTTT. This chain connects TRBV29-1 to TRBJ1-4; possible D gene TRBD1, 5 bases. Germline-derived CDR1 and CDR2 are SQVTM and ANQGSEA. This CDR3 spans 13 amino acids. Trimming cost V 6 bases and J 2 bases, with 10 bases left between them.

The chain uses TRBV6-5 and TRBJ1-1, with TRBD1 as a possible D gene (5 bases). CDR1 MNHEY and CDR2 SVGAGI come from the germline V gene. The CDR3 spans 11 residues. V lost 2 bases and J 7 bases, leaving 5 bases between the germline ends. The CDR3 coding sequence is TGTGCCAGCAGTTACGGGGGTGAAGCTTTCTTT. It translates to CASSYGGEAFF.

This chain's CDR3 is CASSLGRSLPQHF. CDR3 sequence (DNA): TGTGCCAGCAGCTTGGGACGGAGCCTGCCCCAGCATTTT. V usage is TRBV11-2 and J usage is TRBJ1-5, with D possibly matching TRBD1 (5 bases). Trimming took off 3 bases at V and 9 bases at J, with 12 bases between the two ends. This CDR3 has 13 residues. Germline CDR1 and CDR2: SGHAT and FQNNGV.

This chain joins TRBV5-1 and TRBJ2-1, with TRBD2 matching over 8 bases. Germline V gene data show CDR1 as SGHRS and CDR2 as YFSETQ. The CDR3 spans 17 residues. J was trimmed by 0 bases and V by 0 bases; bases with no gene match: 5. CDR3 in amino acids: CASSLGLAPNSYNEQFF. The CDR3 region has the DNA TGCGCCAGCAGCTTGGGACTAGCGCCCAACTCCTACAATGAGCAGTTCTTC. The complete variable domain, with remaining parts taken from reference TRBV5-1 and TRBJ2-1, reads KAGVTQTPRYLIKTRGQQVTLSCSPISGHRSVSWYQQTPGQGLQFLFEYFSETQRNKGNFPGRFSGRQFSNSRSEMNVSTLELGDSALYLCASSLGLAPNSYNEQFFGPGTRLTVL.